This record covers a single TCR beta chain. This sample also contains other DNA sequences that code for the same CDR3. V was pared by 2 bases and J by 3 bases, with 7 bases between. Germline V gene sequence: CDR1 MNHEY, CDR2 SMNVEV (reference sequence). This CDR3 is 13 amino acids long. Extracted RNA was reverse transcribed into cDNA, the sequencing template. The table came from immunoSEQ multiplex PCR; TCRdb's copy has only in-frame clones and leaves some out. The sample shows about 150,000 clones, about 51% of them seen only once. This sample is drawn from a study of CD8+ T cells in alopecia areata. In the study overall: Each day, treated patients took oral tofacitinib twice, at 5 to 10 mg per dose.

This receptor was taken from a human donor with alopecia areata. The sequencing used CD8+ T cells sorted from blood, collected at week 0. V and J are TRBV27 and TRBJ1-1; tentatively, D is TRBD1 (5 bases). The CDR3 DNA reads as TGTGCCAGCAGTTTAACGGGGGACACTGAAGCTTTCTTT. It translates to CASSLTGDTEAFF.